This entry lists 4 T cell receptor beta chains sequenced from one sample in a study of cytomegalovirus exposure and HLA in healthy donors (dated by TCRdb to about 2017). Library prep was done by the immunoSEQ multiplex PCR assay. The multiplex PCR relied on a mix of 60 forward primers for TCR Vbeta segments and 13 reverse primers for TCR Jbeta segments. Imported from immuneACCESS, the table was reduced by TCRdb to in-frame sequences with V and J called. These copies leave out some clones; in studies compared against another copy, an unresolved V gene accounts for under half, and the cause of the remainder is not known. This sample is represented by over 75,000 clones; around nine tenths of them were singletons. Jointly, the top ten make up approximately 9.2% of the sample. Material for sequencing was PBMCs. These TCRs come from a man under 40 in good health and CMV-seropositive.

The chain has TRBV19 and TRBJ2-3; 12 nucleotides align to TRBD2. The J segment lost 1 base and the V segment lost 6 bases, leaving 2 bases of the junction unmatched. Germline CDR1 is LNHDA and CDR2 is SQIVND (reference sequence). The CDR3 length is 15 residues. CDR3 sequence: CASRGTSGRTDTQYF. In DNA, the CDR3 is TGTGCCAGTAGAGGGACTAGCGGGCGCACAGATACGCAGTATTTT. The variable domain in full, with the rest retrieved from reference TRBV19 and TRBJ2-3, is DGGITQSPKYLFRKEGQNVTLSCEQNLNHDAMYWYRQDPGQGLRLIYYSQIVNDFQKGDIAEGYSVSREKKESFPLTVTSAQKNPTAFYLCASRGTSGRTDTQYFGPGTRLTVL.

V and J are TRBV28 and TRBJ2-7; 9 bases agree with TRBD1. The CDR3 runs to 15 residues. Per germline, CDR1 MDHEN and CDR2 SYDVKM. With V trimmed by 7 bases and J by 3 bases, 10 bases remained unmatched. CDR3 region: CASNSMTGGGYEQYF. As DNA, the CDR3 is TGTGCCAGCAACTCAATGACAGGGGGTGGCTACGAGCAGTACTTC.

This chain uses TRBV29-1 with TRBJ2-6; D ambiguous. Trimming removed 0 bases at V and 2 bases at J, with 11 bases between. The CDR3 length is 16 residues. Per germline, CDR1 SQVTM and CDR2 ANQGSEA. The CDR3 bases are TGCAGCGTTGAAGATCCGGGTGGCCCTGGGGCCAACGTCCTGACTTTC. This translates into CSVEDPGGPGANVLTF.

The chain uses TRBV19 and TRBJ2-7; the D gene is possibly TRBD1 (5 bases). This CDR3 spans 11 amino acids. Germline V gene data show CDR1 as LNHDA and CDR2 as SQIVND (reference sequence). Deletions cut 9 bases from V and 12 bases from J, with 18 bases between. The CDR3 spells CARRTHTSTYF. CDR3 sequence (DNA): TGTGCCAGGAGGACACATACGAGCACGTACTTC.